This passage covers 13 T cell receptor beta chains from one sample sequenced in a study of shared clonotypes between healthy human individuals. Data came from immunoSEQ multiplex PCR; TCRdb stores just in-frame clones and leaves some out. The sample has approximately 1.5 million clones, about 98.5% seen once. The material sequenced was naive CD4+ T cells sorted from blood. The subset was: CD45RA+ positively selected. The receptor source for this set is a young man in good health.

This clone was detected once. This sequence joins TRBV9 and TRBJ2-1; 7 bases fit TRBD1. The V gene end was trimmed by 0 bases and the J gene end by 10 bases; junction bases not matched to a gene: 10. The CDR3 is 15 amino acids. Germline V gene lookup returns CDR1 SGDLS and CDR2 YYNGEE. This CDR3 is CASSVETGVLGEQFF. CDR3 DNA sequence: TGTGCCAGCAGCGTAGAAACAGGGGTTCTAGGAGAGCAGTTCTTC.

The chain is built from TRBV25-1 and TRBJ1-4; D call uncertain. The germline V gene encodes CDR1 MGHDK and CDR2 SYGVNS. V lost 4 bases to trimming and J lost 5 bases, with 11 bases between them. The length of the CDR3 is 14 residues. This CDR3 reads CASSGVSVNEKLFF. The CDR3 bases are TGTGCCAGCAGTGGAGTGTCGGTCAATGAAAAACTGTTTTTT.

The rearrangement uses TRBV9 and TRBJ2-3; 8 nucleotides line up with TRBD1. This CDR3 contains 16 residues. The germline V gene has CDR1 SGDLS and CDR2 YYNGEE. Trimming removed 0 bases from V and 1 base from J; junction bases left unmatched: 4. CDR3 bases: TGTGCCAGCAGCGTAGCAGGGGGCGAGGGCACAGATACGCAGTATTTT. Translating gives CASSVAGGEGTDTQYF.

The V call is TRBV28, the J call TRBJ2-5; weak D call: TRBD1 (6 bases). The germline gives CDR1 MDHEN, CDR2 SYDVKM. V was clipped by 4 bases and J by 4 bases, with 10 bases between them. The CDR3 spans 13 residues. In DNA form, the CDR3 reads TGTGCCAGCAGTTCGTCGGACAGAGAGACCCAGTACTTC. It encodes CASSSSDRETQYF.

The V gene is TRBV11-2, the J gene TRBJ2-5; 7 nucleotides agree with TRBD1. V was pared by 5 bases and J by 3 bases, with 9 bases of the junction left unmatched. This CDR3 spans 15 amino acids. The V gene's germline CDR1 is SGHAT and CDR2 FQNNGV. The CDR3 sequence: CASSRSTGFKETQYF. CDR3 sequence (DNA): TGTGCCAGCAGCCGTTCGACAGGGTTTAAAGAGACCCAGTACTTC.

The J gene is TRBJ2-7, the V gene TRBV18; 7 bases fit TRBD1. With 4 bases clipped from V and 2 bases from J, the junction kept 5 bases outside the gene matches. CDR3 length: 14 residues. Looked up from germline, CDR1 is KGHSH and CDR2 is LQKENI. This CDR3 is CASSRTTGPYEQYF. The CDR3 bases are TGTGCCAGCTCACGTACGACAGGGCCCTACGAGCAGTACTTC. Full variable domain (missing parts from reference TRBV18 and TRBJ2-7): NAGVMQNPRHLVRRRGQEARLRCSPMKGHSHVYWYRQLPEEGLKFMVYLQKENIIDESGMPKERFSAEFPKEGPSILRIQQVVRGDSAAYFCASSRTTGPYEQYFGPGTRLTVT.

V gene TRBV4-3 combines with J gene TRBJ2-7; weak D call: TRBD2 (5 bases). The CDR3 has 16 amino acids. Between the trimmed V and J ends, which lost 1 base and 2 bases, there was a span of 15 bases. Per germline, CDR1 LGHNA and CDR2 YSLEER. The CDR3 loop is CASSQGTTSVPYEQYF. The CDR3 nucleotides are TGCGCCAGCAGCCAAGGTACAACTAGTGTCCCCTACGAGCAGTACTTC.

The chain has TRBV11-2 and TRBJ1-4, with 9 bases matching TRBD1. The CDR3 length is 15 residues. Germline V gene sequence: CDR1 SGHAT, CDR2 FQNNGV. Losses at the gene ends were 3 bases for V and 8 bases for J; bases not matched to a gene: 7. The CDR3: CASSFPTGGMEKLFF. The CDR3 DNA is TGTGCCAGCAGCTTCCCGACAGGGGGGATGGAAAAACTGTTTTTT.

The chain employs TRBV19 and TRBJ1-1; D remains unclear. Germline lookup yields CDR1 LNHDA and CDR2 SQIVND (reference sequence). V was pared by 4 bases and J by 0 bases, with 9 bases between. CDR3 length: 14 residues. For the CDR3, the DNA is TGTGCCAGTAGTACGGCACCCATGAACACTGAAGCTTTCTTT. It specifies CASSTAPMNTEAFF.

This clone was detected only once. This specimen includes other DNA sequences encoding the same CDR3. The chain combines TRBV6-5 with TRBJ2-2; no clear D gene. CDR1 is MNHEY and CDR2 is SVGAGI in the germline V gene. CDR3 length equals 12 residues. V was trimmed by 6 bases and J by 1 base, leaving 3 bases between them. The CDR3 loop is CASSLNTGELFF. CDR3 coding DNA: TGTGCCAGCAGCTTGAACACCGGGGAGCTGTTTTTT.

This rearrangement joins TRBV18 to TRBJ1-5; no definite D call. From germline, CDR1 is KGHSH and CDR2 LQKENI. The CDR3 has 14 amino acids. Trimming left V 8 bases short and J 2 bases short, with 13 bases between. The CDR3 DNA is TGTGCCAGCACCGATGCCTTCGGCAATCAGCCCCAGCATTTT. Amino acid sequence: CASTDAFGNQPQHF.

The chain joins TRBV29-1 to TRBJ2-7; no definite D call. With 4 bases removed from V and 2 bases from J, the gap between germline ends came to 18 bases. The germline V gene has CDR1 SQVTM and CDR2 ANQGSEA. This CDR3 has 15 residues. The DNA for the CDR3 is TGCAGCGTTGCGTCCCCTCCGCGTGGGACCTACGAGCAGTACTTC. This translates into CSVASPPRGTYEQYF.

The rearrangement joins TRBV2 to TRBJ2-1; D is ambiguous. CDR3 length: 12 amino acids. Germline V gene lookup returns CDR1 SNHLY and CDR2 FYNNEI. V was clipped by 11 bases and J by 4 bases, with 12 bases between them. The CDR3 loop reads CARQDTYNEQFF. The CDR3, as DNA: TGTGCCCGACAAGACACATACAATGAGCAGTTCTTC.